One sample yielded the 29 T cell receptor beta chains listed below, sequenced in a study of early T cells in non-severe SARS-CoV-2 infection. In TCRdb, the 5' RACE reads were re-called with MiXCR into one record per CDR3 protein. The sample consists of roughly 50,000 distinct CDR3 sequences, approximately 8.5% of them appearing once. The sequenced sample consisted of whole blood. These receptors all come from an adult who was a healthcare worker with PCR-confirmed SARS-CoV-2 infection or an uninfected control (not recorded which).

This clonotype appeared many times. V is TRBV6-2 or TRBV6-3 and J is TRBJ1-1; D remains ambiguous. V was clipped by 8 bases and J by 0 bases, with 16 bases between them. Germline CDR1 reads MNHEY; CDR2 reads SVGEGT. CDR3 size: 15 residues. The CDR3: CASCWLKGLNTEAFF. The CDR3 bases are TGTGCCAGCTGTTGGCTAAAAGGGCTGAACACTGAAGCTTTCTTT.

The V gene is TRBV10-3, the J gene TRBJ2-3; 7 positions agree with TRBD2. With 8 bases clipped from V and 5 bases from J, the junction kept 4 bases outside the gene matches. Germline V gene data show CDR1 as ENHRY and CDR2 as SYGVKD. The CDR3 sequence is 12 residues long. The CDR3 DNA reads as TGTGCCATCGGACTAGTCGGAGATACGCAGTATTTT. Translation gives CAIGLVGDTQYF.

This clonotype was counted between two and nine times. The gene calls are TRBV7-3 and TRBJ1-1, with 8 bases lining up with TRBD1. The CDR3 totals 15 residues. V shed 2 bases, J shed 3 bases, and the junction held 5 bases outside the gene matches. CDR1 is SGHTA, CDR2 FQGTGA, per germline. The chain's CDR3 is CASSLSGTGDTEAFF. The CDR3 bases are TGTGCCAGCAGCTTATCGGGGACAGGAGACACTGAAGCTTTCTTT.

Only a few counts were recorded for this clonotype. V and J are TRBV5-6 and TRBJ2-3; TRBD1 matches at 7 bases. Germline assignment: CDR1 SGHDT and CDR2 YYEEEE. The CDR3 is 16 residues long. V was clipped by 1 base and J by 0 bases; unmatched bases: 5. The CDR3 loop is CASSLIRGPSTDTQYF. The CDR3 DNA sequence: TGTGCCAGCAGCTTGATTAGGGGGCCTAGCACAGATACGCAGTATTTT.

Ten or more counts support this clonotype. J is TRBJ2-5 and V is TRBV4-2; D call uncertain. CDR1 and CDR2 from the germline V gene are LGHNA and YNFKEQ. CDR3 length equals 15 residues. Trimming shortened V by 1 base and J by 5 bases, and 14 bases separated the two germline ends. The CDR3 sequence is CASSQATTGAETQYF. For the CDR3, the DNA is TGTGCCAGCAGCCAAGCCACTACGGGTGCGGAGACCCAGTACTTC.

This clonotype is labeled medium-sized (0.01 to 0.1%). The rearrangement joins TRBV6-1 to TRBJ2-2, with 12 bases matching TRBD1. After removal of 7 bases from V and 7 bases from J, the junction contained 10 bases not matched to a gene. Germline V gives CDR1 MNHNS, CDR2 SASEGT. The CDR3 sequence is 16 residues long. The CDR3 region has the DNA TGTGCCAGCACCGTGGGGACAGGGGGCGCCGGCGGGGAGCTGTTTTTT. Encoded protein: CASTVGTGGAGGELFF.

This clonotype was observed at least ten times. The chain joins TRBV7-2 to TRBJ1-1; tentative D call: TRBD1 (5 bases). This CDR3 has 13 amino acids. The ends were cut back, 5 bases at V and 6 bases at J, with 13 bases in the middle. From germline, CDR1 is SGHTA and CDR2 FQGNSA. This chain's CDR3 is CASSIRERAEAFF. CDR3 coding DNA: TGTGCCAGCAGCATCAGGGAGCGGGCTGAAGCTTTCTTT.

This clonotype was found many times. The chain joins TRBV10-3 to TRBJ1-2; 7 nucleotides line up with TRBD1. V was clipped by 8 bases and J by 6 bases; unmatched bases: 9. The CDR3 spans 13 residues. From germline, CDR1 is ENHRY and CDR2 SYGVKD. Here the CDR3 DNA reads TGTGCCATCGGAGACAGGGAAGGTCATGGCTACACCTTC. It encodes CAIGDREGHGYTF.

This clonotype was seen repeatedly, ten times or more. This sequence joins TRBV18 and TRBJ2-5, with unresolved D. V lost 2 bases and J lost 3, with 7 bases in between. The CDR3 has 13 amino acids. Germline V gene lookup returns CDR1 KGHSH and CDR2 LQKENI. The CDR3 DNA is TGTGCCAGCTCACCAAGAGCGAAAGAGACCCAGTACTTC. It codes for CASSPRAKETQYF.

Remarks on this clonotype: Given a much more abundant clone one base away, this may be a read error. The chain has TRBV24-1 and TRBJ2-1, with a tentative D call TRBD2 (6 bases). Germline CDR1 KGHDR, CDR2 SFDVKD. The CDR3 length is 13 residues. The CDR3 region is CVTSDLGGNEQFF. In nucleotides, the CDR3 is TGTGTCACCAGTGATTTGGGGGGAAATGAGCAGTTCTTC.

This clonotype was detected ten times or more. The chain has TRBV18 and TRBJ2-5; 8 nucleotides match TRBD1. CDR3 size: 17 residues. Trimming removed 3 bases from V and 3 bases from J; junction bases left unmatched: 12. Germline lookup yields CDR1 KGHSH and CDR2 LQKENI. CDR3 DNA sequence: TGTGCCAGCTCACCCTCAAACCCGGGACAGGCGAAAGAGACCCAGTACTTC. It encodes CASSPSNPGQAKETQYF.

This clonotype has ten or more counts. This chain connects TRBV29-1 to TRBJ2-5; D possibly corresponds to TRBD2 (6 bases). Between the trimmed V and J ends, which lost 6 bases and 2 bases, there was a span of 10 bases. Germline CDR1 reads SQVTM; CDR2 reads ANQGSEA. This CDR3 is built from 12 residues. CDR3 amino acids: CSVVAVQETQYF. CDR3 sequence (DNA): TGCAGCGTCGTAGCGGTTCAAGAGACCCAGTACTTC.

Note on this clonotype: Compared with germline, one end of the junction differs, possibly owing to a read error. The genes are TRBV7-7 and TRBJ2-3; TRBD2 agrees at 14 bases. The CDR3 has 16 residues. Per the germline V gene, CDR1 is SSHAT and CDR2 is FNYEAQ (reference sequence). Here the CDR3 DNA reads TGTGCTAGCAGCCCAGGGGGACTAGCGGGAGCAGATACGCAGTATTTT. Translation gives CASSPGGLAGADTQYF.

Points on this clonotype: A read error may be the cause here, since a much bigger clone is one base away. CDR3 sequence reads: CASSKGVRSGQFF. The CDR3 bases are TGTGCCAGCAGCAAAGGAGTCAGGAGTGGGCAGTTCTTC. The chain joins TRBV7-2 to TRBJ2-1, with D hard to call. This CDR3 spans 13 amino acids. V lost 5 bases and J 12 bases, leaving 17 bases between the germline ends. CDR1 is SGHTA and CDR2 is FQGNSA in the germline V gene.

At least ten counts were recorded for this clonotype. This chain joins TRBV7-9 and TRBJ2-1; 9 bases align to TRBD2. The CDR3 consists of 15 residues. With 5 bases clipped from V and 5 bases from J, the junction kept 7 bases outside the gene matches. Germline assignment: CDR1 SEHNR and CDR2 FQNEAQ (reference sequence). The CDR3 sequence: CASSPPASGNNEQFF. DNA for the CDR3: TGTGCCAGCAGCCCCCCGGCTAGCGGGAACAATGAGCAGTTCTTC.

This clonotype was seen ten or more times. The rearrangement uses TRBV20-1 and TRBJ2-7; D gene uncertain. The ends were cut back, 5 bases at V and 4 bases at J, with 12 bases in the middle. The CDR3 extends over 12 amino acids. Germline V gives CDR1 DFQATT, CDR2 SNEGSKA (reference sequence). This CDR3 is CSAGYSEYEQYF. In DNA, the CDR3 is TGCAGTGCTGGATACAGTGAATACGAGCAGTACTTC.

This clonotype was counted a few times. This rearrangement joins TRBV3-1 to TRBJ2-1; 10 bases match TRBD2. The CDR3 runs to 16 residues. CDR1 and CDR2 (germline): LGHDT, YNNKEL (reference sequence). With V trimmed by 4 bases and J by 5 bases, 8 bases remained unmatched. The CDR3 DNA follows: TGTGCCAGCAGCCCACCGGGACTAGCGAGAGACAATGAGCAGTTCTTC. It codes for CASSPPGLARDNEQFF.

CDR3 nucleotides: TGTGCCAGCAGCTTATTGGAGGGAGGTGAGCAGTTCTTC. Its translation: CASSLLEGGEQFF. The chain links TRBV7-2 to TRBJ2-1, with a tentative D call TRBD2 (6 bases). The ends were cut back, 2 bases at V and 9 bases at J, with 11 bases in the middle. The CDR3 has 13 residues. Per the germline V gene, CDR1 is SGHTA and CDR2 is FQGNSA.

V gene TRBV7-2 combines with J gene TRBJ2-7; D is possibly TRBD1 or TRBD2 (6 bases each). Trimming stripped 5 bases from V and 8 bases from J, with 13 bases between. The CDR3 is 12 amino acids. Germline CDR1 and CDR2: SGHTA and FQGNSA. The CDR3 spells CASSERGAQQYF. The CDR3, as DNA: TGTGCCAGCAGCGAAAGGGGGGCCCAGCAGTACTTC.

There are a few counts of this clonotype. This chain links TRBV7-2 with TRBJ2-5, with D possibly TRBD2 on 6 matching bases. This CDR3 has 15 amino acids. Trimming removed 6 bases at V and 3 bases at J, with 17 bases between. The germline V gene encodes CDR1 SGHTA and CDR2 FQGNSA. CDR3 sequence reads: CASSLLGGAEETQYF. The CDR3 DNA reads TGTGCCAGCAGTCTTCTCGGAGGGGCTGAAGAGACCCAGTACTTC. The full variable domain, completed using reference TRBV7-2 and TRBJ2-5, is GAGVSQSPSNKVTEKGKDVELRCDPISGHTALYWYRQSLGQGLEFLIYFQGNSAPDKSGLPSDRFSAERTGGSVSTLTIQRTQQEDSAVYLCASSLLGGAEETQYFGPGTRLLVL.

In its sample, this clonotype was seen many times. V gene TRBV28 combines with J gene TRBJ1-1; D is unclear. This CDR3 has 13 amino acids. Per the germline V gene, CDR1 is MDHEN and CDR2 is SYDVKM. The V end lost 3 bases, the J end lost 5 bases, and 10 bases lay between the germline ends. Here the CDR3 reads CASSFLGKTEAFF. The CDR3 bases are TGTGCCAGCAGTTTTCTGGGGAAAACTGAAGCTTTCTTT.

This clonotype was counted many times. The genes are TRBV28 and TRBJ2-1; 8 positions match TRBD2. This CDR3 spans 16 amino acids. V gave up 2 bases and J gave up 7 bases; unmatched junction bases: 10. Germline V gene data show CDR1 as MDHEN and CDR2 as SYDVKM. DNA of the CDR3: TGTGCCAGCAGTTTACTCAGCGGGAGATTTCGGAATGAGCAGTTCTTC. It yields the protein CASSLLSGRFRNEQFF.

This clonotype has a count of ten or more. The chain links TRBV5-1 to TRBJ1-1; D is unclear. Germline CDR1 is SGHRS and CDR2 is YFSETQ. V lost 0 bases and J lost 2, with 8 bases in between. The CDR3 is 14 residues long. Here the CDR3 reads CASSLAGRNTEAFF. CDR3 coding DNA: TGCGCCAGCAGCTTGGCGGGCAGAAACACTGAAGCTTTCTTT.

The chain couples TRBV5-1 to TRBJ2-1; TRBD2 matches 7 bases. This CDR3 has 15 residues. V was clipped by 4 bases and J by 4 bases; unmatched bases: 8. Germline CDR1 is SGHRS and CDR2 is YFSETQ. The CDR3 bases are TGCGCCAGCAGCGCCGAACCGGGACTATACAATGAGCAGTTCTTC. It yields the protein CASSAEPGLYNEQFF.

This clonotype was detected ten times or more. CDR3 DNA sequence: TGTGCCAGCAGTGACCCGGGTATTGGAAGGGCAGAGACCCAGTACTTC. Translating gives CASSDPGIGRAETQYF. The chain employs TRBV6-1 and TRBJ2-5; no firm D call. The CDR3 sequence is 16 residues long. Trimming removed 3 bases at V and 4 bases at J, with 18 bases between. Per germline, CDR1 MNHNS and CDR2 SASEGT.

This clonotype occurred many times. V usage is TRBV11-2 and J usage is TRBJ2-6; perhaps TRBD1 as D (5 bases). The CDR3 runs 15 residues. The V gene's germline CDR1 is SGHAT and CDR2 FQNNGV. Trimming removed 2 bases from V and 3 bases from J, with 8 bases in between. The CDR3 loop is CASSLSTDGANVLTF. The CDR3 nucleotides read TGTGCCAGCAGCTTATCGACAGATGGGGCCAACGTCCTGACTTTC.

This clonotype was observed a few times. The chain's CDR3 is CASRDSASGYEQYF. Written as DNA, the CDR3 is TGTGCCAGCAGGGACAGTGCTAGTGGGTACGAGCAGTACTTC. The chain is built from TRBV12-3 or TRBV12-4 and TRBJ2-7; tentative D call: TRBD1 (6 bases). Deletions cut 6 bases from V and 4 bases from J, with 16 bases between. This CDR3 contains 14 residues.

This sequence joins TRBV29-1 and TRBJ2-1; TRBD2 aligns across 8 bases. Per germline, CDR1 SQVTM and CDR2 ANQGSEA. This CDR3 comprises 13 residues. V trimming: 2 bases; J trimming: 7 bases; junction bases outside the gene matches: 4. The CDR3 sequence: CSVENRLANEQFF. CDR3 bases: TGCAGCGTTGAAAATAGACTAGCGAATGAGCAGTTCTTC.

This clonotype was seen many times. The CDR3 region has the DNA TGTGCCAGCCTTCGAGGGGGGGTGAACACTGAAGCTTTCTTT. Translation gives CASLRGGVNTEAFF. This chain links TRBV6-2 or TRBV6-3 with TRBJ1-1; TRBD1 is a possible D gene (6 bases). Trimming shortened V by 8 bases and J by 0 bases, and 13 bases separated the two germline ends. CDR1 is MNHEY, CDR2 SVGEGT, per germline. This CDR3 spans 14 amino acids.